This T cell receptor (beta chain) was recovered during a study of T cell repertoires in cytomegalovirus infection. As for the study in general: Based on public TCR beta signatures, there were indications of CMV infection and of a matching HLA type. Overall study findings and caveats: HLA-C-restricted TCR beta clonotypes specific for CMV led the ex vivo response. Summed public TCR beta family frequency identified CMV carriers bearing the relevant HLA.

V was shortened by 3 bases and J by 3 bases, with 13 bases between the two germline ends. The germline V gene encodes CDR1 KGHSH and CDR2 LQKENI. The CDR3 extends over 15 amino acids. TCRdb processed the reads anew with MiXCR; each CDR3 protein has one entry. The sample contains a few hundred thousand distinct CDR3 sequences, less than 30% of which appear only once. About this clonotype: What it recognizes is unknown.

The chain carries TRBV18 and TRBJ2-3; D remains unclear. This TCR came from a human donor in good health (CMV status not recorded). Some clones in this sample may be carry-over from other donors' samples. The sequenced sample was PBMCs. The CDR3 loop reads CASSPDVALTDTQYF. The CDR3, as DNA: TGTGCCAGCTCACCCGATGTGGCCCTTACAGATACGCAGTATTTT.